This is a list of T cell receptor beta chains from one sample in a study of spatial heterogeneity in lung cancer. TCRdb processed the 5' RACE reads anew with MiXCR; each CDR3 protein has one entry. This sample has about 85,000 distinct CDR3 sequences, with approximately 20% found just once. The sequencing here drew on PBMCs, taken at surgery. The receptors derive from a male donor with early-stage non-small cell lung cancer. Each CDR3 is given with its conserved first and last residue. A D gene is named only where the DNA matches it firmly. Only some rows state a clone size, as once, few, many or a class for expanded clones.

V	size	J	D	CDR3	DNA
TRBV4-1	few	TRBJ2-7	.	CASSQGDNLGSYEQYF	TGCGCCAGCAGCCAAGGGGATAACCTCGGGTCCTACGAGCAGTACTTC
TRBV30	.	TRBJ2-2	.	CAWSVRRTDPGELFF	TGTGCCTGGAGTGTACGGAGAACCGATCCCGGGGAGCTGTTTTTT
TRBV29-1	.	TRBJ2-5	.	CSVEVSWKTQYF	TGCAGCGTTGAAGTCTCGTGGAAGACCCAGTACTTC
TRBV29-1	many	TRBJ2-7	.	CSVEDGTDEQYF	TGCAGCGTTGAAGATGGGACGGACGAGCAGTACTTC
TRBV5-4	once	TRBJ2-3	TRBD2	CASSPSGRVADTQYF	TGTGCCAGCAGCCCCAGCGGGAGGGTCGCAGATACGCAGTATTTT
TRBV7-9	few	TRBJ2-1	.	CASGLSRTTPSYNEQFF	TGTGCCAGCGGCCTTAGTCGGACCACCCCTTCTTACAATGAGCAGTTCTTC
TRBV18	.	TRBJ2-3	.	CASSPLGDIDTDTQYF	TGTGCCAGCTCTCCCCTCGGAGACATTGACACAGATACGCAGTATTTT
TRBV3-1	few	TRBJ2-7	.	CASSQDLGQLTYEQYF	TGTGCCAGCAGCCAAGACTTAGGTCAGTTAACCTACGAGCAGTACTTC
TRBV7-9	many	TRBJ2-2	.	CASSLRNQNTGELFF	TGTGCCAGCAGCTTACGCAACCAGAACACCGGGGAGCTGTTTTTT
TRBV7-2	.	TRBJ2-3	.	CASSLAHMDTQYF	TGTGCCAGCAGCTTAGCTCATATGGATACGCAGTATTTT
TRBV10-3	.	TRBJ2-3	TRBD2	CAISESKVAGVTDTQYF	TGTGCCATCAGTGAGTCTAAGGTAGCGGGAGTCACAGATACGCAGTATTTT
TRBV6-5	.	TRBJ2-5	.	CASRRSGETQYF	TGTGCCAGCAGGCGTTCGGGAGAGACCCAGTACTTC
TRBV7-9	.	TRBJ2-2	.	CASSLEGVPTGELFF	TGTGCCAGCAGCTTAGAGGGGGTTCCTACCGGGGAGCTGTTTTTT
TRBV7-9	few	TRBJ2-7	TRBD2	CASSITTSGRAHEQYF	TGTGCCAGCAGCATAACTACTAGCGGGAGGGCCCACGAGCAGTACTTC
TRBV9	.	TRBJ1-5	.	CASSPGQRGQPQHF	TGTGCCAGCAGCCCTGGACAGCGCGGTCAGCCCCAGCATTTT
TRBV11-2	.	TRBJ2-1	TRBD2	CASSTLGLAGVDEQFF	TGTGCCAGCAGCACTCTCGGACTAGCGGGAGTGGATGAGCAGTTCTTC
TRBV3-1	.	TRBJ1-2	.	CASSPWASEGYTF	TGTGCCAGCAGCCCTTGGGCGAGCGAGGGCTACACCTTC
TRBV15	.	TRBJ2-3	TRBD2	CATSRGGTRGTDTQYF	TGTGCCACCAGCAGAGGAGGGACTAGAGGCACAGATACGCAGTATTTT
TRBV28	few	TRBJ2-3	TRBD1	CASSPPGQGANTQYF	TGTGCCAGCAGCCCTCCGGGACAGGGGGCAAATACGCAGTATTTT
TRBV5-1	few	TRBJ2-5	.	CASSLAGAFQETQYF	TGCGCCAGCAGCTTGGCGGGGGCATTCCAAGAGACCCAGTACTTC
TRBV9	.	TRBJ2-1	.	CASSVAPGSYNEQFF	TGTGCCAGCAGCGTGGCTCCCGGTTCCTACAATGAGCAGTTCTTC
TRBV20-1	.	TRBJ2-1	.	CSAPRTWAYNEQFF	TGCAGTGCTCCAAGGACGTGGGCCTACAATGAGCAGTTCTTC